A single TCR beta chain is shown here with its context. Per the original methods: Using reference gene primer amplification, nucleated cell counts were estimated. TCRdb's table, derived via immunoSEQ multiplex PCR, lists solely in-frame clones and lacks some. Clone size and V and J calls were adopted from that table, with D and trimming inferred from the DNA. The repertoire holds over 200,000 clones, with around nine tenths as singletons. The source of the sample is a study of blood T cell repertoires in COVID-19. About the study: COVID-19 samples from acute and convalescent phases originated in the United States, Italy and Spain.

This receptor was obtained from a woman aged 60-75 years with acute or convalescent COVID-19. The source material was peripheral blood.

The CDR3: CASTPQGGLAGGEQYF. In nucleotides, the CDR3 is TGTGCCAGTACACCACAGGGGGGACTAGCGGGAGGCGAGCAGTACTTC. The V gene is TRBV19, the J gene TRBJ2-7, with 15 bases aligning to TRBD2. V shed 7 bases and J 6 bases; nucleotides not matched to a gene: 10. Germline V gene sequence: CDR1 LNHDA, CDR2 SQIVND (reference sequence). The CDR3 has 16 amino acids.